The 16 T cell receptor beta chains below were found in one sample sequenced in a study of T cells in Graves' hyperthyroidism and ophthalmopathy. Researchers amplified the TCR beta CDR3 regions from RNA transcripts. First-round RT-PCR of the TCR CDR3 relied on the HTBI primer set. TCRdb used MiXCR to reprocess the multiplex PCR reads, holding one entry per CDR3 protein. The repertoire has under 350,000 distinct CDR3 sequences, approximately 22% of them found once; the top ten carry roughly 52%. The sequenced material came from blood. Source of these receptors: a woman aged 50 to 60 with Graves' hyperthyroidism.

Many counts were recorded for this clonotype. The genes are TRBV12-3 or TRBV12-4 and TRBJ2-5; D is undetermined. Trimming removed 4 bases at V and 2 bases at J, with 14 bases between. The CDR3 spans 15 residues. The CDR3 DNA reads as TGTGCCAGCAGTTCCACCGGTGGACCACAAGAGACCCAGTACTTC. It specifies CASSSTGGPQETQYF.

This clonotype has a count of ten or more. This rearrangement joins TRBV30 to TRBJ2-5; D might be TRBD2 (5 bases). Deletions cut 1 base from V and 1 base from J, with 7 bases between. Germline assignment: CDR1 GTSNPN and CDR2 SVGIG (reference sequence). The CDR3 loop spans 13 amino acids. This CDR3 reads CAWSGGFQETQYF. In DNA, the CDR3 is TGTGCCTGGAGTGGCGGGTTCCAAGAGACCCAGTACTTC.

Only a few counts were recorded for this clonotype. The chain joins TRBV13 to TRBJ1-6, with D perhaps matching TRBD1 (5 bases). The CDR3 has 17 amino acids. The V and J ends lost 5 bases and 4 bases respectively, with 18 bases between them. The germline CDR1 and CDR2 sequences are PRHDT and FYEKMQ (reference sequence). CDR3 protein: CASSLTGQRSYNSPLHF. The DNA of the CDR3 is TGTGCCAGCAGCCTTACAGGCCAACGGTCATATAATTCACCCCTCCACTTT.

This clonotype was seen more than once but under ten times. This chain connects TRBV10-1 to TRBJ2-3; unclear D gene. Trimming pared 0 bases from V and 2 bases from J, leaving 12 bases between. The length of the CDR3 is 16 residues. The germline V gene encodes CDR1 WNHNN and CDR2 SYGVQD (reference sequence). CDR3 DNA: TGCGCCAGCAGTGAGTCGCCATCCCCAACCACAGATACGCAGTATTTT. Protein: CASSESPSPTTDTQYF.

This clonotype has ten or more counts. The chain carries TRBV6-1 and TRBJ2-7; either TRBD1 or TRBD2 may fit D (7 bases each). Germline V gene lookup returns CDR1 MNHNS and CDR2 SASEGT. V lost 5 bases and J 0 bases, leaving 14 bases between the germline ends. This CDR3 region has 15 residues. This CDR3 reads CASSIRGGSSYEQYF. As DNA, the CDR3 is TGTGCCAGCAGTATCAGGGGGGGGAGCTCCTACGAGCAGTACTTC.

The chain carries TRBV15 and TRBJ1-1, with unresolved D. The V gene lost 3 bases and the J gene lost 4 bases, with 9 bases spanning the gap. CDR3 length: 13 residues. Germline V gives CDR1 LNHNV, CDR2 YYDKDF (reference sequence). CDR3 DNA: TGTGCCACCAGCAGCAGGACTGCCACTGAAGCTTTCTTT. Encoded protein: CATSSRTATEAFF.

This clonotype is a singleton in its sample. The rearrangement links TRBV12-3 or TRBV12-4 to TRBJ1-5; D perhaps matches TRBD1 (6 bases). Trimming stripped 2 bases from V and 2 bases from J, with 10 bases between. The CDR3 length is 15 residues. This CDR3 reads CASSLQGRGNQPQHF. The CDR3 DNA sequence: TGTGCCAGCAGTTTACAGGGGAGGGGCAATCAGCCCCAGCATTTT.

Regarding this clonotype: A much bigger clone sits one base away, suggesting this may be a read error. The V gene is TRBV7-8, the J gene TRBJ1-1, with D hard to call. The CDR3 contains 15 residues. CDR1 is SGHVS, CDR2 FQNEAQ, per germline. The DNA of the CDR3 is TGTGCCGGCAGCTTAAATTCAATCAGTAACACTGAAGCTTTCTTT. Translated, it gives CAGSLNSISNTEAFF. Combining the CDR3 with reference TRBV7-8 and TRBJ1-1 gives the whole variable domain GAGVSQSPRYKVAKRGQDVALRCDPISGHVSLFWYQQALGQGPEFLTYFQNEAQLDKSGLPSDRFFAERPEGSVSTLKIQRTQQEDSAVYLCAGSLNSISNTEAFFGQGTRLTVV.

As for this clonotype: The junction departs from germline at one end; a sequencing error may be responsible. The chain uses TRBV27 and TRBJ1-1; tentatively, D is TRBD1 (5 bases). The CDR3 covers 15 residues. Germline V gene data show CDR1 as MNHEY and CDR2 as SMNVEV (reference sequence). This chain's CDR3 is CAGSFGLGVEAEAFF. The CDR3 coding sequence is TGTGCCGGCAGTTTCGGATTGGGGGTTGAAGCTGAAGCTTTCTTT.

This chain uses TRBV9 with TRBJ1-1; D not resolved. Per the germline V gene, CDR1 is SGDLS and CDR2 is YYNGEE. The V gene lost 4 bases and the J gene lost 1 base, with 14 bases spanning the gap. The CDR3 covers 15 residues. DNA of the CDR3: TGTGCCAGCAGCCTACGGTCCCCTGGGAACACTGAAGCTTTCTTT. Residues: CASSLRSPGNTEAFF.

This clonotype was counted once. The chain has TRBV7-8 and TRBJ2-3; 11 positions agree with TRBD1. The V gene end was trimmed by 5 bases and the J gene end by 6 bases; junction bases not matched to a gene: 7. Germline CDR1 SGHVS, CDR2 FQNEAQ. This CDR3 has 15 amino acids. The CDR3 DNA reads TGTGCCAGCAGCGTCGGGACAGGGGGTGGGGATACGCAGTATTTT. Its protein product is CASSVGTGGGDTQYF.

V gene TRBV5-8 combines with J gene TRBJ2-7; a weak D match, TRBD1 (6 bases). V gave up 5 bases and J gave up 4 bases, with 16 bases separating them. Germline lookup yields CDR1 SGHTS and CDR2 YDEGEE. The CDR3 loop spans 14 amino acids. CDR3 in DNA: TGTGCCAGCAGGGATCGGCGCAGGGGTTACGAGCAGTACTTC. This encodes CASRDRRRGYEQYF.

CDR3 amino acids: CASSPEDAAEQYF. The CDR3 nucleotides are TGTGCCAGCAGCCCTGAGGACGCCGCCGAGCAGTACTTC. The chain couples TRBV2 to TRBJ2-7; D uncertain. Germline lookup yields CDR1 SNHLY and CDR2 FYNNEI. Trimming took off 6 bases at V and 6 bases at J, with 15 bases between the two ends. This CDR3 region has 13 residues.

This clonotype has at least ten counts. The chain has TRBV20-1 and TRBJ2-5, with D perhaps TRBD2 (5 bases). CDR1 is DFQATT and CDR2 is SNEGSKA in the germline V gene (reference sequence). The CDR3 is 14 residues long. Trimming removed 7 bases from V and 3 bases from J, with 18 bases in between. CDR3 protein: CSVSPDLIKETQYF. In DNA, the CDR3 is TGCAGTGTTTCCCCGGACTTGATAAAAGAGACCCAGTACTTC.

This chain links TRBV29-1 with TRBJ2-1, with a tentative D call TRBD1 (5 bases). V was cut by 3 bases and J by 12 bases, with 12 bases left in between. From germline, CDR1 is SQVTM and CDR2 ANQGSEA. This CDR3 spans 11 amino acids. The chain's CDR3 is CSVEGRGGQFF. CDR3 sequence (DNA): TGCAGCGTTGAGGGTAGGGGCGGGCAGTTCTTC.

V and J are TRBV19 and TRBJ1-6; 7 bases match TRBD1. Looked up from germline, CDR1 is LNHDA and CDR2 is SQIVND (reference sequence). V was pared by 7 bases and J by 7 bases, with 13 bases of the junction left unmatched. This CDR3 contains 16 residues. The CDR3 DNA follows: TGTGCCAGTACCCTTTCGACCGGGACAGCCAATTCACCCCTCCACTTT. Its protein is CASTLSTGTANSPLHF.